Only one count was recorded for the clone carrying this T cell receptor (beta chain). The sample comes from a study of blood T cell repertoires in COVID-19. Study at large: The United States, Italy and Spain were the sources of the acute and convalescent COVID-19 samples.

Per the study methods: Reference gene primers were amplified, and this amplification served to estimate nucleated cell counts. Libraries were prepared by immunoSEQ multiplex PCR; TCRdb keeps only in-frame clonotypes and omits some of them. V and J calls and clone size come straight from that table; D and trimming were deduced from the DNA. Seen here are 200,000 to 250,000 clones, 89% observed once, and the top ten hold more than 5.5%. The sequenced sample consisted of peripheral blood. The clonotype comes from a man in his 60s who had recovered from COVID-19.

Here the CDR3 reads CASSISEGFEQYF. DNA for the CDR3: TGTGCCAGTAGTATATCGGAGGGGTTCGAGCAGTACTTC. The chain employs TRBV19 and TRBJ2-7, with D perhaps matching TRBD2 (6 bases). The CDR3 has 13 amino acids. Germline loops: CDR1 LNHDA, CDR2 SQIVND (reference sequence). V dropped 2 bases and J dropped 6 bases, with 11 bases sitting between them.